These T cell receptor beta chains were read from a single sample in a study of PD-L1 blockade in urothelial cancer. Clones were read by immunoSEQ multiplex PCR, and TCRdb kept only the in-frame ones, dropping some. This table has about 45,000 clones, 82% appearing once. This specimen was PBMCs, taken around atezolizumab (anti-PD-L1) treatment. The receptor source for this set is a man aged 60-69 years with urothelial cancer. Both conserved end residues are part of each CDR3. The D gene is left open where the match is weak. Size tells how often a clone was seen (once, few, many) or the class of an expanded clone, and some rows leave it out.

d_call clone_size j_call v_call cdr3_length cdr3_aa cdr3_nt
- - TRBJ2-2 TRBV11-2 17 CASSLVSLAANTGELFF TGTGCCAGCAGCTTAGTTTCACTAGCTGCGAACACCGGGGAGCTGTTTTTT
- - TRBJ1-5 TRBV28 13 CASRAYSNQPQHF TGTGCCAGCAGGGCTTATAGCAATCAGCCCCAGCATTTT
- - TRBJ2-7 TRBV7-2 15 CASSLAVSGLTEQYF TGTGCCAGCAGCTTAGCTGTTTCAGGTCTTACCGAGCAGTACTTC
- few TRBJ1-6 TRBV7-6 15 CASSLEGQGNSPLHF TGTGCCAGCAGCTTAGAGGGGCAGGGGAATTCACCCCTCCACTTT
TRBD1 once TRBJ1-2 TRBV9 15 CASSWTKTGNDGYTF TGTGCCAGCAGTTGGACCAAGACAGGGAACGATGGCTACACCTTC
- once TRBJ1-1 TRBV27 14 CASSFRQARPEAFF TGTGCCAGCAGTTTCCGACAGGCCCGACCTGAAGCTTTCTTT
TRBD2 once TRBJ2-7 TRBV28 15 CASRREGSGLYEQYF TGTGCCAGCAGGAGGGAGGGCTCCGGGTTGTACGAGCAGTACTTC
- once TRBJ1-1 TRBV11-2 14 CASSLMLTGAEAFF TGTGCCAGCAGCTTAATGTTAACCGGGGCTGAAGCTTTCTTT
TRBD1 once TRBJ2-3 TRBV5-1 14 CASSLEGAGDTQYF TGCGCCAGCAGCTTGGAGGGGGCCGGAGATACGCAGTATTTT
- few TRBJ1-2 TRBV29-1 12 CSVEEGAYGYTF TGCAGCGTTGAAGAGGGAGCCTATGGCTACACCTTC
- - TRBJ1-4 TRBV2 15 CASKAGIAANEKLFF TGTGCCAGCAAGGCGGGGATCGCGGCTAATGAAAAACTGTTTTTT
- - TRBJ2-6 TRBV5-1 19 CASSLYGGQRHSGANVLTF TGCGCCAGCAGCTTGTATGGAGGACAGCGGCACTCTGGGGCCAACGTCCTGACTTTC
TRBD2 - TRBJ2-2 TRBV2 15 CATKDGLAGGGELFF TGTGCCACCAAGGACGGACTAGCGGGGGGCGGGGAGCTGTTTTTT
TRBD1 few TRBJ1-6 TRBV19 18 CASSARTGTSSYNSPLHF TGTGCCAGTAGTGCCCGGACAGGGACAAGCTCCTATAATTCACCCCTCCACTTT
- - TRBJ1-1 TRBV9 14 CASSLGGYGTEAFF TGTGCCAGCAGTCTAGGAGGGTACGGCACTGAAGCTTTCTTT